The next 12 T cell receptor beta chains were all read from a single sample in a study of blood T cell repertoires in COVID-19. The data were produced by immunoSEQ multiplex PCR, yet TCRdb's version contains in-frame clones alone and is incomplete. This table has thousands of clones, roughly 93% appearing once. Source material: peripheral blood. These receptors were obtained from a human donor in a cohort sampled during active COVID-19.

This clone was detected once. This sequence joins TRBV6-5 and TRBJ1-2, with a weak D call TRBD1 (5 bases). The CDR3 is 15 residues long. Germline V gene sequence: CDR1 MNHEY, CDR2 SVGAGI. The V gene lost 0 bases and the J gene lost 4 bases, with 12 bases spanning the gap. The CDR3 sequence: CASSYSAGSSYGYTF. In DNA, the CDR3 is TGTGCCAGCAGTTACTCGGCAGGGTCTAGCTATGGCTACACCTTC.

This clone was seen a few times. This chain links TRBV20-1 with TRBJ2-1; TRBD2 matches 10 bases. Germline loops: CDR1 DFQATT, CDR2 SNEGSKA (reference sequence). V dropped 3 bases and J dropped 12; count of bases not matched to a gene: 2. This CDR3 is 11 amino acids long. The CDR3 DNA is TGCAGTGCTAGGGCTAGCGGGAGGCAGTTCTTC. Protein sequence: CSARASGRQFF.

The CDR3: CASSQQGVYGYTF. In DNA, the CDR3 is TGTGCCAGCAGCCAACAGGGGGTCTATGGCTACACCTTC. V usage is TRBV6-6 and J usage is TRBJ1-2, with 8 bases fitting TRBD1. The CDR3 extends over 13 amino acids. Losses at the gene ends were 6 bases for V and 4 bases for J; bases not matched to a gene: 4. Germline V CDR1 and CDR2: MNHNY, SVGAGI (reference sequence).

This chain joins TRBV27 and TRBJ2-1, with D possibly being TRBD1 (6 bases). This CDR3 spans 13 amino acids. Trimming removed 6 bases at V and 7 bases at J, with 13 bases between. From germline, CDR1 is MNHEY and CDR2 SMNVEV (reference sequence). CDR3 residues: CASSWGLLNEQFF. The CDR3 nucleotides are TGTGCCAGCAGCTGGGGGCTACTAAATGAGCAGTTCTTC.

V and J are TRBV12-3 or TRBV12-4 and TRBJ2-6; D gene uncertain. The CDR3 runs to 13 residues. V was pared by 11 bases and J by 1 base, with 9 bases between. The CDR3 bases are TGTGCCTCTGCGGTTTCTGGGGCCAACGTCCTGACTTTC. Protein sequence: CASAVSGANVLTF.

This clone was seen only once. This rearrangement joins TRBV7-9 to TRBJ1-1; TRBD1 matches at 12 bases. V dropped 4 bases and J dropped 5; count of bases not matched to a gene: 14. The CDR3 contains 18 residues. The germline V gene encodes CDR1 SEHNR and CDR2 FQNEAQ (reference sequence). The CDR3 protein is CASSSPTGTGGAGTEAFF. The DNA for the CDR3 is TGTGCCAGCAGCTCCCCAACCGGGACAGGGGGCGCGGGGACTGAAGCTTTCTTT.

The rearrangement uses TRBV4-2 and TRBJ2-2; a weak D match, TRBD2 (7 bases). The ends were cut back, 4 bases at V and 6 bases at J, with 18 bases in the middle. Germline V gene lookup returns CDR1 LGHNA and CDR2 YNFKEQ. This CDR3 comprises 16 residues. CDR3 sequence: CASSPVGGGAPGELFF. As DNA, the CDR3 is TGTGCCAGCAGCCCTGTGGGGGGGGGCGCGCCCGGGGAGCTGTTTTTT.

The gene calls are TRBV5-6 and TRBJ2-7; 7 nucleotides agree with TRBD1. V shed 3 bases and J 6 bases; nucleotides not matched to a gene: 6. The CDR3 extends over 13 amino acids. Germline CDR1 reads SGHDT; CDR2 reads YYEEEE. This chain's CDR3 is CASSYGTEPEQYF. In DNA form, the CDR3 reads TGTGCCAGCAGCTACGGGACAGAACCCGAGCAGTACTTC. Variable domain in full (rest from reference TRBV5-6 and TRBJ2-7): DAGVTQSPTHLIKTRGQQVTLRCSPKSGHDTVSWYQQALGQGPQFIFQYYEEEERQRGNFPDRFSGHQFPNYSSELNVNALLLGDSALYLCASSYGTEPEQYFGPGTRLTVT.

The V and J genes are TRBV28 and TRBJ2-1, with 12 bases fitting TRBD2. Germline V lookup: CDR1 MDHEN, CDR2 SYDVKM. The V and J ends lost 6 bases and 0 bases, in that order; junction bases with no gene match: 12. The CDR3 loop spans 19 amino acids. CDR3 sequence (DNA): TGTGCCAGCAGCAACCCTAGCGGGAGGGCCAAAATCTCCTACAATGAGCAGTTCTTC. It yields the protein CASSNPSGRAKISYNEQFF.

This chain links TRBV7-9 with TRBJ1-6; tentative D call: TRBD1 (6 bases). There are 15 residues in the CDR3. V shed 5 bases and J shed 4 bases, with 12 bases lying between them. Germline CDR1 and CDR2: SEHNR and FQNEAQ (reference sequence). The CDR3 loop reads CASSLVGGYNSPLHF. CDR3 sequence (DNA): TGTGCCAGCAGCCTGGTAGGGGGTTATAATTCACCCCTCCACTTT.

V is TRBV4-1 and J is TRBJ2-4; weak D call: TRBD2 (6 bases). The CDR3 runs 20 residues. The germline gives CDR1 MGHRA, CDR2 YSYEKL. The germline V and J ends were trimmed by 0 bases and 0 bases, with 21 bases remaining between them. The CDR3 sequence: CASSQEFSTALRGAKNIQYF. CDR3 nucleotide sequence: TGCGCCAGCAGCCAAGAATTCAGTACAGCTCTGCGGGGAGCCAAAAACATTCAGTACTTC.

V usage is TRBV30 and J usage is TRBJ1-2; maybe TRBD1 (6 bases). The length of the CDR3 is 14 residues. The V end was cut by 1 base, the J end by 3 bases, with 12 bases between. Germline CDR1 reads GTSNPN; CDR2 reads SVGIG (reference sequence). The CDR3 DNA sequence: TGTGCCTGGAGTGGGACAGCGACCTACTATGGCTACACCTTC. Residues: CAWSGTATYYGYTF.